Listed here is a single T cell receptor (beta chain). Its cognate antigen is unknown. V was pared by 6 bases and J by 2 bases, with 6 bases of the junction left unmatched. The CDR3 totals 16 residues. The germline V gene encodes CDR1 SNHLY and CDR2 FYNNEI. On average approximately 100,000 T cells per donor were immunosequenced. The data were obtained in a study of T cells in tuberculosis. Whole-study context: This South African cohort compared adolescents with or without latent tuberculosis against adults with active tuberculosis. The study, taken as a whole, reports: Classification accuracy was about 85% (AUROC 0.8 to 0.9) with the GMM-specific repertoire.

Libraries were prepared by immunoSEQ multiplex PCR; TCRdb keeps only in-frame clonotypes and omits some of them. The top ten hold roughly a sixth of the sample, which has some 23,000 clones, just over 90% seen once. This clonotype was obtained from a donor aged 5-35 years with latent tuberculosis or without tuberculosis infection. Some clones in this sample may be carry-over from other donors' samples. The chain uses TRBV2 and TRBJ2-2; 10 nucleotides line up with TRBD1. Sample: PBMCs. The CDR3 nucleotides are TGTGCCAGCAGGGCTCAGACAGGGGGCAACACCGGGGAGCTGTTTTTT. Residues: CASRAQTGGNTGELFF.